This is a list of T cell receptor beta chains from one sample in a study of long-term antiretroviral therapy in people with HIV. Method: immunoSEQ multiplex PCR; TCRdb's copy keeps in-frame clones and lacks some. Of 25,000 or so clones listed, roughly 78% were seen once; the top ten hold 7.5% to 10%. The source material was unsorted PBMCs, sampled 1.5 years before starting antiretroviral therapy. Receptors originate from a young man with HIV. Each CDR3 is given with its conserved first and last residue. Fields, in order: V gene, J gene, clone size, D gene, CDR3 DNA, CDR3 protein. A D gene is named only where the DNA matches it firmly. Not every row has a clone size; where given, it reads once, few, many or a size class.

v_gene: TRBV7-6
j_gene: TRBJ1-5
abundance: -
d_gene: -
CDR3nt: TGTGCCAGCAGCCCTGGGAGCAATCAGCCCCAGCATTTT
CDR3aa: CASSPGSNQPQHF

v_gene: TRBV9
j_gene: TRBJ2-1
abundance: -
d_gene: TRBD2
CDR3nt: TGTGCCAGCAGCGTAGACTGGGGGACTAGCTCTCTGAATGAGCAGTTCTTC
CDR3aa: CASSVDWGTSSLNEQFF

v_gene: TRBV9
j_gene: TRBJ2-7
abundance: -
d_gene: TRBD1
CDR3nt: TGTGCCAGCAGCGTATCGGGACAGGGGGCTGACGAGCAGTACTTC
CDR3aa: CASSVSGQGADEQYF

v_gene: TRBV4-3
j_gene: TRBJ2-1
abundance: few
d_gene: TRBD1
CDR3nt: TGCGCCAGCAGCCAAGATGGACAGGGCTACAATGAGCAGTTCTTC
CDR3aa: CASSQDGQGYNEQFF

v_gene: TRBV25-1
j_gene: TRBJ2-3
abundance: -
d_gene: -
CDR3nt: TGTGCCAGCAGTGAAAGTCGGGCAGATACGCAGTATTTT
CDR3aa: CASSESRADTQYF

v_gene: TRBV11-2
j_gene: TRBJ2-7
abundance: -
d_gene: TRBD2
CDR3nt: TGTGCCAGCAGCCCTGGACTAGCGGGGGGGTCTAATACCTACGAGCAGTACTTC
CDR3aa: CASSPGLAGGSNTYEQYF

v_gene: TRBV27
j_gene: TRBJ1-5
abundance: -
d_gene: -
CDR3nt: TGTGCCAGCAGTTTATCGGACCCCAATCAGCCCCAGCATTTT
CDR3aa: CASSLSDPNQPQHF

v_gene: TRBV4-2
j_gene: TRBJ2-2
abundance: -
d_gene: -
CDR3nt: TGTGCCAGCAGCCAAGAGGGACTTCACACCGGGGAGCTGTTTTTT
CDR3aa: CASSQEGLHTGELFF

v_gene: TRBV27
j_gene: TRBJ2-1
abundance: -
d_gene: -
CDR3nt: TGTGCCAGCAGTTTAGGATTTTCCGATGAGCAGTTCTTC
CDR3aa: CASSLGFSDEQFF

v_gene: TRBV5-4
j_gene: TRBJ1-1
abundance: -
d_gene: TRBD1
CDR3nt: TGTGCCAGCAGCCCCACCGGGAGGGGGCAGTGGAACACTGAAGCTTTCTTT
CDR3aa: CASSPTGRGQWNTEAFF

v_gene: TRBV27
j_gene: TRBJ1-5
abundance: -
d_gene: -
CDR3nt: TGTGCCAGCAGTTTATCCTACCGGGGGGTTCAGCCCCAGCATTTT
CDR3aa: CASSLSYRGVQPQHF

v_gene: TRBV5-6
j_gene: TRBJ1-1
abundance: -
d_gene: -
CDR3nt: TGTGCCAGCAGCTTGGGTGGGCACACTGAAGCTTTCTTT
CDR3aa: CASSLGGHTEAFF

v_gene: TRBV5-1
j_gene: TRBJ1-4
abundance: -
d_gene: -
CDR3nt: TGCGCCAGCAGCGGGGTTCAGGTTTTTGAAAAACTGTTTTTT
CDR3aa: CASSGVQVFEKLFF

v_gene: TRBV9
j_gene: TRBJ2-1
abundance: -
d_gene: -
CDR3nt: TGTGCCAGCAGCGTAGTTTACAGCTTCAATGAGCAGTTCTTC
CDR3aa: CASSVVYSFNEQFF

v_gene: TRBV10-2
j_gene: TRBJ2-2
abundance: once
d_gene: -
CDR3nt: TGCGCCAGCAGAGGTCCGAGCACCGGGGAGCTGTTTTTT
CDR3aa: CASRGPSTGELFF

v_gene: TRBV7-3
j_gene: TRBJ1-1
abundance: -
d_gene: -
CDR3nt: TGTGCCAGCAGCCCGGGGAGCTGGGGTGAAGCTTTCTTT
CDR3aa: CASSPGSWGEAFF

v_gene: TRBV10-3
j_gene: TRBJ1-5
abundance: -
d_gene: -
CDR3nt: TGTGCCATCAGTGAGAGAGGAGGGGATGGCCAGCCCCAGCATTTT
CDR3aa: CAISERGGDGQPQHF

v_gene: TRBV9
j_gene: TRBJ1-1
abundance: -
d_gene: -
CDR3nt: TGTGCCAGCAGCGTGCAGGGGAATAAGAACACTGAAGCTTTCTTT
CDR3aa: CASSVQGNKNTEAFF

v_gene: TRBV4-2
j_gene: TRBJ2-7
abundance: -
d_gene: -
CDR3nt: TGTGCCAGCAGCCAAGATTCGAGGGAGCAGTACTTC
CDR3aa: CASSQDSREQYF

v_gene: TRBV11-2
j_gene: TRBJ1-5
abundance: -
d_gene: TRBD1
CDR3nt: TGTGCCAGCAGCAGGACAGGGGCTAATCAGCCCCAGCATTTT
CDR3aa: CASSRTGANQPQHF

v_gene: TRBV14
j_gene: TRBJ1-2
abundance: -
d_gene: -
CDR3nt: TGTGCCAGCAGCCAAGGACGTGGATCCGGCTACACCTTC
CDR3aa: CASSQGRGSGYTF

v_gene: TRBV7-9
j_gene: TRBJ2-1
abundance: -
d_gene: TRBD2
CDR3nt: TGTGCCAGCAGCTTCACTAGCGGGAGGGCGGAAGAGCAGTTCTTC
CDR3aa: CASSFTSGRAEEQFF

v_gene: TRBV27
j_gene: TRBJ2-7
abundance: -
d_gene: TRBD2
CDR3nt: TGTGCCAGCAGTAGCGGGACCTACGAGCAGTACTTC
CDR3aa: CASSSGTYEQYF

v_gene: TRBV9
j_gene: TRBJ2-2
abundance: -
d_gene: -
CDR3nt: TGTGCCAGCAGCCCCATTGGAGGGGGGGTAACCGGGGAGCTGTTTTTT
CDR3aa: CASSPIGGGVTGELFF

v_gene: TRBV7-9
j_gene: TRBJ2-5
abundance: -
d_gene: TRBD1
CDR3nt: TGTGCCAGCAGCTTCGGGGGACAGGGCCAAGAGACCCAGTACTTC
CDR3aa: CASSFGGQGQETQYF

v_gene: TRBV4-1
j_gene: TRBJ1-1
abundance: few
d_gene: -
CDR3nt: TGCGCCAGCAGCCGGGGGGGACCTTCGAACACTGAAGCTTTCTTT
CDR3aa: CASSRGGPSNTEAFF

v_gene: TRBV5-1
j_gene: TRBJ1-2
abundance: -
d_gene: TRBD1
CDR3nt: TGCGCCAGCAGCTTGGAGGCAGGGGGCTATGGCTACACCTTC
CDR3aa: CASSLEAGGYGYTF

v_gene: TRBV9
j_gene: TRBJ2-3
abundance: few
d_gene: TRBD2
CDR3nt: TGTGCCAGCAGCGCGGGGGGGACCACAGATACGCAGTATTTT
CDR3aa: CASSAGGTTDTQYF

v_gene: TRBV30
j_gene: TRBJ1-5
abundance: -
d_gene: -
CDR3nt: TGTGCCTGGAGTGGGGGGAGCAATCAGCCCCAGCATTTT
CDR3aa: CAWSGGSNQPQHF

v_gene: TRBV5-6
j_gene: TRBJ2-1
abundance: -
d_gene: TRBD1
CDR3nt: TGTGCCAGCAGCCTCCCCTCTGGGACAGCTTACAATGAGCAGTTCTTC
CDR3aa: CASSLPSGTAYNEQFF

v_gene: TRBV11-2
j_gene: TRBJ1-2
abundance: -
d_gene: -
CDR3nt: TGTGCCAGCAGCTCCAGGGGAGACTATGGCTACACCTTC
CDR3aa: CASSSRGDYGYTF

v_gene: TRBV2
j_gene: TRBJ2-7
abundance: few
d_gene: -
CDR3nt: TGTGCCAGCAGTCAACAGGGTTACGAGCAGTACTTC
CDR3aa: CASSQQGYEQYF

v_gene: TRBV18
j_gene: TRBJ2-1
abundance: -
d_gene: -
CDR3nt: TGTGCCAGCTCACCACCGCGGGGATGGGGTTACGGAACAAATGAGCAGTTCTTC
CDR3aa: CASSPPRGWGYGTNEQFF

v_gene: TRBV28
j_gene: TRBJ2-7
abundance: -
d_gene: TRBD1
CDR3nt: TGTGCCAGCAGAACCCTCGAGGGGGCTTACGAGCAGTACTTC
CDR3aa: CASRTLEGAYEQYF

v_gene: TRBV18
j_gene: TRBJ2-6
abundance: -
d_gene: TRBD1
CDR3nt: TGTGCCAGCTCACAAAGGGACAGGGCGAGCTCTGGGGCCAACGTCCTGACTTTC
CDR3aa: CASSQRDRASSGANVLTF

v_gene: TRBV7-8
j_gene: TRBJ2-7
abundance: -
d_gene: -
CDR3nt: TGTGCCAGCAGCTTAGGTGCGGGCAGAAGAAGCTCCTACGAGCAGTACTTC
CDR3aa: CASSLGAGRRSSYEQYF

v_gene: TRBV27
j_gene: TRBJ2-7
abundance: -
d_gene: -
CDR3nt: TGTGCCAGCAGTTTAACCGTTTACTACGAGCAGTACTTC
CDR3aa: CASSLTVYYEQYF

v_gene: TRBV12-5
j_gene: TRBJ2-7
abundance: -
d_gene: TRBD2
CDR3nt: TGTGCTAGTGGTTTGGTACGGGAGGGCTTGGACGAGCAGTACTTC
CDR3aa: CASGLVREGLDEQYF

v_gene: TRBV4-1
j_gene: TRBJ1-5
abundance: -
d_gene: -
CDR3nt: TGCGCCAGCAGCCAAGTCCTCCAGGGGTTTACAGGGAGGGGTCAGCCCCAGCATTTT
CDR3aa: CASSQVLQGFTGRGQPQHF

v_gene: TRBV19
j_gene: TRBJ2-5
abundance: -
d_gene: -
CDR3nt: TGTGCCAGTAGTACAGGACAGTGGCTCCAAGAGACCCAGTACTTC
CDR3aa: CASSTGQWLQETQYF

v_gene: TRBV10-3
j_gene: TRBJ1-5
abundance: -
d_gene: -
CDR3nt: TGTGCCATCAGTGAGTCTGGAACAGATAATCAGCCCCAGCATTTT
CDR3aa: CAISESGTDNQPQHF

v_gene: TRBV5-4
j_gene: TRBJ1-1
abundance: -
d_gene: -
CDR3nt: TGTGCCAGCAGCTTGGAATCAGGGAGAACTGAAGCTTTCTTT
CDR3aa: CASSLESGRTEAFF

v_gene: TRBV5-6
j_gene: TRBJ1-2
abundance: -
d_gene: TRBD1
CDR3nt: TGTGCCAGCAGCTCAAGGACAGGGGGCCCCTATGGCTACACCTTC
CDR3aa: CASSSRTGGPYGYTF

v_gene: TRBV2
j_gene: TRBJ1-1
abundance: -
d_gene: -
CDR3nt: TGTGCCAGCAGTGACGAGGTGAACACTGAAGCTTTCTTT
CDR3aa: CASSDEVNTEAFF

v_gene: TRBV18
j_gene: TRBJ1-1
abundance: -
d_gene: -
CDR3nt: TGTGCCAGCTCACCATTACAGGACACTGAAGCTTTCTTT
CDR3aa: CASSPLQDTEAFF

v_gene: TRBV9
j_gene: TRBJ2-7
abundance: -
d_gene: TRBD1
CDR3nt: TGTGCCAGCAGCCCGAGCGACAGGGGTCTCTACGAGCAGTACTTC
CDR3aa: CASSPSDRGLYEQYF

v_gene: TRBV30
j_gene: TRBJ2-1
abundance: -
d_gene: -
CDR3nt: TGTGCCTGGAGTCTCCAGGGGGAGCAGTTCTTC
CDR3aa: CAWSLQGEQFF

v_gene: TRBV7-9
j_gene: TRBJ1-2
abundance: few
d_gene: -
CDR3nt: TGTGCCAGCAGCCTTGGGGGGAACTATGGCTACACCTTC
CDR3aa: CASSLGGNYGYTF

v_gene: TRBV11-2
j_gene: TRBJ2-3
abundance: once
d_gene: -
CDR3nt: TGTGCCAGCAGCTTAGATGACGTTGGGGCCCTTGGGGATACGCAGTATTTT
CDR3aa: CASSLDDVGALGDTQYF

v_gene: TRBV18
j_gene: TRBJ2-1
abundance: -
d_gene: TRBD1
CDR3nt: TGTGCCAGCTCACCATCTGACCGGGACAGGGGGTTGTACAATGAGCAGTTCTTC
CDR3aa: CASSPSDRDRGLYNEQFF

v_gene: TRBV5-1
j_gene: TRBJ2-3
abundance: -
d_gene: -
CDR3nt: TGCGCCAGCAGCTTGGACGGTTTCACAGATACGCAGTATTTT
CDR3aa: CASSLDGFTDTQYF

v_gene: TRBV6-1
j_gene: TRBJ1-5
abundance: -
d_gene: -
CDR3nt: TGTGCCAGCAGGGACCGTGCATATAGCAATCAGCCCCAGCATTTT
CDR3aa: CASRDRAYSNQPQHF

v_gene: TRBV11-2
j_gene: TRBJ2-7
abundance: -
d_gene: -
CDR3nt: TGTGCCAGCAGCTTTTTGAGGCGGGAGCAGTACTTC
CDR3aa: CASSFLRREQYF

v_gene: TRBV29-1
j_gene: TRBJ1-1
abundance: -
d_gene: TRBD1
CDR3nt: TGCAGCGTTGAATCCCCGGGACAGGGGTTGAACACTGAAGCTTTCTTT
CDR3aa: CSVESPGQGLNTEAFF

v_gene: TRBV5-4
j_gene: TRBJ2-1
abundance: -
d_gene: -
CDR3nt: TGTGCCAGCAGGGGGACTGGGCCCCGGGATGAGCAGTTCTTC
CDR3aa: CASRGTGPRDEQFF

v_gene: TRBV19
j_gene: TRBJ1-2
abundance: -
d_gene: -
CDR3nt: TGTGCCAGTACCCCGAAGGGGTCAACCCGAGATGGCTACACCTTC
CDR3aa: CASTPKGSTRDGYTF

v_gene: TRBV5-1
j_gene: TRBJ2-5
abundance: once
d_gene: TRBD1
CDR3nt: TGCGCCAGCAGCTTGTACCCCGGACAGGGGGAGACCCAGTACTTC
CDR3aa: CASSLYPGQGETQYF

v_gene: TRBV7-3
j_gene: TRBJ2-7
abundance: -
d_gene: TRBD2
CDR3nt: TGTGCCAGCAGCTTACTAGCGGGAGTTGGGCAGTACTTC
CDR3aa: CASSLLAGVGQYF